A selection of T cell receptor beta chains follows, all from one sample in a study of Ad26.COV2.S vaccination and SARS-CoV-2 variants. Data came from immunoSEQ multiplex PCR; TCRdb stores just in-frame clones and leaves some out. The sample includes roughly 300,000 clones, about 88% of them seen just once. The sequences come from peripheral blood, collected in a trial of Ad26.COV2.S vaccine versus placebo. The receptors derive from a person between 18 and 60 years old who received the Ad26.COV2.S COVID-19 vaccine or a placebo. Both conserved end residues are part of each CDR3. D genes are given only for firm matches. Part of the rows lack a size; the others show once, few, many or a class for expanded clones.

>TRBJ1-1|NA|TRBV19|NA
CASSPGNTEAFF
TGTGCCAGTTCCCCAGGGAACACTGAAGCTTTCTTT
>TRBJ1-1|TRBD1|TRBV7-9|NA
CASSAGQGTEAFF
TGTGCCAGCAGCGCAGGACAGGGGACTGAAGCTTTCTTT
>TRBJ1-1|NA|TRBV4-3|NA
CASSSLRGAGNTEAFF
TGCGCCAGCAGTTCCCTGCGGGGGGCAGGGAACACTGAAGCTTTCTTT
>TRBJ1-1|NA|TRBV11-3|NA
CASSLSQGKAFF
TGTGCCAGCAGCCTTAGCCAGGGGAAGGCTTTCTTT
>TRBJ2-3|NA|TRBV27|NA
CASSRETDTQYF
TGTGCCAGCAGCCGGGAGACAGATACGCAGTATTTT
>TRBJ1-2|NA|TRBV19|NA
CASSILGTYGYTF
TGTGCCAGTAGTATATTGGGCACCTATGGCTACACCTTC
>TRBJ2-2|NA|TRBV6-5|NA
CASKRSNTGELFF
TGTGCCAGCAAACGGTCGAACACCGGGGAGCTGTTTTTT
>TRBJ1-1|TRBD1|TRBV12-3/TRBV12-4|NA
CASRRDRNEAFF
TGTGCCAGCAGACGGGACAGGAACGAAGCTTTCTTT
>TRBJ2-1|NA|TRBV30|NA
CAWSYLGQEQFF
TGTGCCTGGAGTTATCTAGGTCAAGAGCAGTTCTTC
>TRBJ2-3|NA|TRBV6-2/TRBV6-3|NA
CASSYEPPGSTDTQYF
TGTGCCAGCAGTTACGAGCCTCCAGGGAGCACAGATACGCAGTATTTT
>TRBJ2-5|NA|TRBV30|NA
CAHHPGPQETQYF
TGTGCCCACCACCCGGGACCCCAAGAGACCCAGTACTTC
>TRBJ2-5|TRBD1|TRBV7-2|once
CASSFRDRAYQETQYF
TGTGCCAGCAGCTTCCGGGACAGGGCGTACCAAGAGACCCAGTACTTC
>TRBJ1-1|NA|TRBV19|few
CASSTNFGTPDRNTEAFF
TGTGCCAGTAGCACTAACTTCGGGACGCCAGACAGGAACACTGAAGCTTTCTTT
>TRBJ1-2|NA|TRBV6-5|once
CASSRRRGLYGYTF
TGTGCCAGCAGTCGGCGTAGGGGCCTATATGGCTACACCTTC
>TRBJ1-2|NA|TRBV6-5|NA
CASSYSGFRVGGYTF
TGTGCCAGCAGTTACTCGGGGTTCCGGGTAGGCGGCTACACCTTC
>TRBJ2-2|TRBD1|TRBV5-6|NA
CASSLRSGQITGELFF
TGTGCCAGCAGCTTGCGTTCGGGACAGATCACCGGGGAGCTGTTTTTT
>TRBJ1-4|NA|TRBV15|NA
CATSRGSNEKLFF
TGTGCCACCAGCAGGGGTTCTAATGAAAAACTGTTTTTT
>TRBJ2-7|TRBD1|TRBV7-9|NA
CASSHGGQGEPYEQYF
TGTGCCAGCAGCCACGGTGGGCAGGGGGAACCCTACGAGCAGTACTTC
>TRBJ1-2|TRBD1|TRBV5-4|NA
CASSFPTGQGYGYTF
TGTGCCAGCAGCTTTCCCACGGGACAGGGCTATGGCTACACCTTC
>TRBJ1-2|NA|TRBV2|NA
CASSEGQGYGYTF
TGTGCCAGCAGTGAGGGCCAGGGCTATGGCTACACCTTC
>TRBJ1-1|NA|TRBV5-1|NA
CASSLVTSQNTEAFF
TGCGCCAGCAGCTTGGTGACAAGCCAGAACACTGAAGCTTTCTTT
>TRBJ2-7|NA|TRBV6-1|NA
CASSETMTVSSYEQYF
TGTGCCAGCAGTGAAACGATGACGGTTTCCTCCTACGAGCAGTACTTC
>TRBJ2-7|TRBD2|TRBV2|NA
CASRSSGRTYEQYF
TGTGCCAGCCGGTCTAGCGGGAGAACCTACGAGCAGTACTTC
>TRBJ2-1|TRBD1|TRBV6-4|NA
CASSPGQGFNEQFF
TGTGCCAGCAGCCCGGGACAGGGGTTCAATGAGCAGTTCTTC
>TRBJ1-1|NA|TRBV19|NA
CASSPLKGMATEAFF
TGTGCCAGTAGTCCCCTAAAAGGCATGGCCACTGAAGCTTTCTTT
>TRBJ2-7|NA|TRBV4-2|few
CASSQEYRVRYEQYF
TGTGCCAGCAGCCAAGAATACAGGGTGCGTTACGAGCAGTACTTC
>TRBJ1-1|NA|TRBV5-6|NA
CASSLGTVNTEAFF
TGTGCCAGCAGCTTGGGGACAGTGAACACTGAAGCTTTCTTT
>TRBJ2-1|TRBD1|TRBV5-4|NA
CASSLPPGTDNEQFF
TGTGCCAGCAGCCTACCCCCCGGGACAGACAATGAGCAGTTCTTC
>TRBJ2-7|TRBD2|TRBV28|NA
CASSFHSGRNEQYF
TGTGCCAGCAGTTTCCATAGCGGGAGAAACGAGCAGTACTTC
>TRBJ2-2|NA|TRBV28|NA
CASSLAGNTGELFF
TGTGCCAGCAGTTTAGCGGGAAACACCGGGGAGCTGTTTTTT
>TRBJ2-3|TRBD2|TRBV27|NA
CASSSGTSGYNTQYF
TGTGCCAGCAGTTCCGGGACTAGCGGATATAATACGCAGTATTTT
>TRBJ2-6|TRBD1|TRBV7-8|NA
CASSLVLSQDRGLGANVLTF
TGTGCCAGCAGCTTAGTACTGAGTCAGGACAGGGGGCTCGGGGCCAACGTCCTGACTTTC
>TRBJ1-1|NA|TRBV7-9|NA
CASSLGKGMTEAFF
TGTGCCAGCAGCTTAGGTAAGGGTATGACTGAAGCTTTCTTT
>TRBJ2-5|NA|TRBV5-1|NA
CASSPDSQETQYF
TGCGCCAGCAGCCCCGACAGTCAAGAGACCCAGTACTTC
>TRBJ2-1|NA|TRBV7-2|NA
CASSQASRGYNEQFF
TGTGCCAGCAGTCAAGCTTCCAGGGGCTACAATGAGCAGTTCTTC
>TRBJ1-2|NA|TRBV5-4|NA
CASSREYYGYTF
TGTGCCAGCAGCAGGGAGTACTATGGCTACACCTTC
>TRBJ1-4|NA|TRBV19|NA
CASGPGGIYSGGKLFF
TGTGCCAGTGGCCCGGGAGGAATTTACTCCGGGGGGAAACTGTTTTTT
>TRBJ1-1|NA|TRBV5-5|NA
CASSALQGEAFF
TGTGCCAGCAGCGCCTTACAGGGCGAGGCTTTCTTT
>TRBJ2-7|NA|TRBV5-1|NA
CASSLGSFGSYEQYF
TGCGCCAGCAGCTTGGGTTCGTTCGGCTCCTACGAGCAGTACTTC
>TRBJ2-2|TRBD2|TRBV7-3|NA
CASSYRFVAGAPGELFF
TGTGCCAGCAGCTACCGTTTTGTAGCGGGAGCCCCAGGGGAGCTGTTTTTT
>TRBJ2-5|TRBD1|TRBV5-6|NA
CASSDAQGEETQYF
TGTGCCAGCAGCGACGCTCAGGGGGAAGAGACCCAGTACTTC
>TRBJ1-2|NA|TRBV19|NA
CASSIDTVAARGYTF
TGTGCCAGTAGTATAGACACGGTGGCAGCGCGGGGCTACACCTTC
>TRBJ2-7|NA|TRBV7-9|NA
CASSWAVGGSYEQYF
TGTGCCAGCAGCTGGGCTGTCGGGGGCTCCTACGAGCAGTACTTC
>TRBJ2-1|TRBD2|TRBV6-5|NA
CASTKPSGKGNEQFF
TGTGCCAGCACTAAACCCAGCGGGAAGGGAAATGAGCAGTTCTTC
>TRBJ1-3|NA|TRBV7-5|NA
CARSSDRGQTSSGNTIYF
TGTGCCAGAAGCTCCGACAGGGGTCAGACTAGCTCTGGAAACACCATATATTTT
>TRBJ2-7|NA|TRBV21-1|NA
CASSLETAAYEQYF
TGTGCCAGCAGCCTAGAGACGGCAGCCTACGAGCAGTACTTC
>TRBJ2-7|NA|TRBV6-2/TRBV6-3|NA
CASSIRHDHKTYEQYF
TGTGCCAGCAGTATTAGACATGACCACAAGACCTACGAGCAGTACTTC
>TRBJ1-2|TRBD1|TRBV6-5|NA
CASSTGAAHYGYTF
TGTGCCAGCAGTACAGGGGCGGCCCACTATGGCTACACCTTC
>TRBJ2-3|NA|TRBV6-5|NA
CASRDGLITDTQYF
TGTGCCAGCAGGGATGGACTTATCACAGATACGCAGTATTTT
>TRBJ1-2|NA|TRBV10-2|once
CASSDNPGWAF
TGCGCCAGCAGTGATAACCCAGGTTGGGCCTTC
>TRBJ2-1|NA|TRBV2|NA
CASSEDQTYNEQFF
TGTGCCAGCAGCGAGGACCAAACCTACAATGAGCAGTTCTTC
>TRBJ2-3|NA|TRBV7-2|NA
CASSPPLARTQYF
TGTGCCAGCAGCCCCCCTTTAGCCCGAACGCAGTATTTT
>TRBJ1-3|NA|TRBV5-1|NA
CASSLGSRDNSGNTIYF
TGCGCCAGCAGCTTGGGGTCTCGGGACAACTCTGGAAACACCATATATTTT